These T cell receptor beta chains were read from a single sample in a study of identical twins. In TCRdb, the 5' RACE reads were re-called with MiXCR into one record per CDR3 protein. The sample consists of some 1,600,000 distinct CDR3 sequences, about 31% of them appearing once. Sequencing was carried out using cord blood. These receptors were taken from a newborn girl in good health. The CDR3 runs from the conserved cysteine through the conserved F or W. Each record gives: J gene, V gene, D gene, clone size, CDR3 DNA, CDR3 protein. The D gene is left open where the match is weak. Part of the rows lack a size; the others show once, few, many or a class for expanded clones.

TRBJ2-7 | TRBV5-1 | NA | NA | TGCGCCAGCAGCCTACGGACGGACCTCTCCTACGAGCAGTACTTC | CASSLRTDLSYEQYF
TRBJ2-7 | TRBV5-5 | TRBD2 | few | TGTGCCAGCAGCTCTACTAGCGGCGAGCAGTACTTC | CASSSTSGEQYF
TRBJ2-1 | TRBV4-1 | NA | NA | TGCGCCAGCAGCCCCAAAGGAGGGATCCCCAATGAGCAGTTCTTC | CASSPKGGIPNEQFF
TRBJ2-3 | TRBV27 | TRBD2 | NA | TGTGCCAGCAGGGGGAGCGGGGGAAATCCGCAGTATTTT | CASRGSGGNPQYF
TRBJ1-6 | TRBV6-5 | NA | NA | TGTGCCAGCAGGGACGGGGGGCTTAATTCACCCCTCCACTTT | CASRDGGLNSPLHF
TRBJ2-2 | TRBV19 | TRBD2 | NA | TGTGCCAGTAGTATAATGGGACTAGCGGCCAACACCGGGGAGCTGTTTTTT | CASSIMGLAANTGELFF
TRBJ2-3 | TRBV28 | TRBD2 | NA | TGTGCCAGCAGCCGACTAGCGCCCCTCACAGATACGCAGTATTTT | CASSRLAPLTDTQYF
TRBJ2-5 | TRBV20-1 | NA | NA | TGCAGTGCCGCTAGCCTCCAGACCCAGTACTTC | CSAASLQTQYF
TRBJ2-5 | TRBV5-6 | NA | few | TGTGCCAGCAGCTTATCTCCGGGGAAGGTAGAGACCCAGTACTTC | CASSLSPGKVETQYF
TRBJ2-3 | TRBV20-1 | NA | NA | TGCAGTGCGGTGACCGGCCGAACAGATACGCAGTATTTT | CSAVTGRTDTQYF
TRBJ2-7 | TRBV15 | NA | NA | TGTGCCACCAGCAGAGATCCGGGCACCATCTACGAGCGGTACTTC | CATSRDPGTIYERYF
TRBJ2-3 | TRBV7-8 | NA | few | TGTGCCAGCAGCCCTTCGTTCGTTCAGGGCACAGATACGCAGTATTTT | CASSPSFVQGTDTQYF